Below are 10 T cell receptor beta chains sequenced from a single sample in a study of cytomegalovirus exposure and HLA in healthy donors. Some clones are missing from TCRdb's copy, which holds only in-frame ones; the method was immunoSEQ multiplex PCR. The data contain about 69,000 clones, less than 95% of them seen just once; the ten biggest clones take up under 1.3%. The sequenced sample was PBMCs. Receptors originate from a woman aged 18-30 years in good health and CMV-seronegative.

This clone has a single count. The rearrangement links TRBV5-3 to TRBJ2-7; possible D gene TRBD1, 5 bases. TRBV5-3 is classed as an ORF, of uncertain function. The length of the CDR3 is 13 residues. V gave up 0 bases and J gave up 2 bases, with 6 bases separating them. In DNA form, the CDR3 reads TGTGCCAGAAGCTTGGTGGACACCTACGAGCAGTACTTC. It is translated as CARSLVDTYEQYF.

The J gene is TRBJ1-6, the V gene TRBV4-1; tentative D call: TRBD1 (5 bases). This CDR3 has 16 amino acids. Germline assignment: CDR1 MGHRA and CDR2 YSYEKL. Between the trimmed V and J ends, which lost 0 bases and 5 bases, there was a span of 11 bases. The CDR3 here is CASSQEAGPNNSPLHF. DNA for the CDR3: TGCGCCAGCAGCCAAGAGGCGGGGCCTAATAATTCACCCCTCCACTTT.

This chain connects TRBV4-1 to TRBJ2-1; TRBD2 agrees at 12 bases. This CDR3 is 14 amino acids long. Germline V gene sequence: CDR1 MGHRA, CDR2 YSYEKL. V was pared by 6 bases and J by 10 bases, with 7 bases of the junction left unmatched. The CDR3 DNA follows: TGCGCCAGCAGTTCTAGCGGGGGGGCCTGGGAGCAGTTCTTC. Encoded protein: CASSSSGGAWEQFF.

V is TRBV6-6 and J is TRBJ1-2; 9 bases align to TRBD1. Germline assignment: CDR1 MNHNY and CDR2 SVGAGI (reference sequence). The V gene end was trimmed by 2 bases and the J gene end by 3 bases; junction bases not matched to a gene: 1. The CDR3 extends over 14 amino acids. The CDR3 bases are TGTGCCAGCAGTTACCGGACAGGGGACTATGGCTACACCTTC. This translates into CASSYRTGDYGYTF.

The CDR3 reads CASSLGLAEVVYNEQFF. DNA of the CDR3: TGTGCCAGCAGCCTAGGACTAGCGGAAGTGGTCTACAATGAGCAGTTCTTC. This rearrangement joins TRBV5-6 to TRBJ2-1; TRBD2 matches 10 bases. V trimming: 4 bases; J trimming: 3 bases; junction bases outside the gene matches: 10. The germline gives CDR1 SGHDT, CDR2 YYEEEE. The CDR3 runs to 17 residues.

The chain joins TRBV7-9 to TRBJ1-3; D is ambiguous. Deletions cut 4 bases from V and 8 bases from J, with 12 bases between. CDR3 length: 13 residues. Germline V gene lookup returns CDR1 SEHNR and CDR2 FQNEAQ (reference sequence). In nucleotides, the CDR3 is TGTGCCAGCAGCTCCTCTCTTGTAGACACCATATATTTT. It yields the protein CASSSSLVDTIYF.

The chain recombines TRBV7-2 with TRBJ2-7; D unclear. Trimming pared 2 bases from V and 2 bases from J, leaving 7 bases between. CDR1 is SGHTA, CDR2 FQGNSA, per germline. The CDR3 length is 13 residues. The CDR3 DNA is TGTGCCAGCAGCTTAACAGAGACCTACGAGCAGTACTTC. It codes for CASSLTETYEQYF.

J is TRBJ2-5 and V is TRBV11-2, with a tentative D call TRBD2 (7 bases). The CDR3 loop spans 15 amino acids. Germline V gene data show CDR1 as SGHAT and CDR2 as FQNNGV. With 5 bases removed from V and 5 bases from J, the gap between germline ends came to 18 bases. The DNA for the CDR3 is TGTGCCAGCAGCCCTGGGGGGGCCTCTGGGGAGACCCAGTACTTC. Protein sequence: CASSPGGASGETQYF. The full variable domain, completed using reference TRBV11-2 and TRBJ2-5, is EAGVAQSPRYKIIEKRQSVAFWCNPISGHATLYWYQQILGQGPKLLIQFQNNGVVDDSQLPKDRFSAERLKGVDSTLKIQPAKLEDSAVYLCASSPGGASGETQYFGPGTRLLVL.

The chain combines TRBV6-1 with TRBJ1-6; possibly TRBD1 for D (6 bases). CDR3 length: 15 amino acids. Germline V gene sequence: CDR1 MNHNS, CDR2 SASEGT. V was shortened by 1 base and J by 8 bases, with 12 bases between the two germline ends. CDR3 nucleotides: TGTGCCAGCAGTGAAGAGGAAACAGGGTATTCACCCCTCCACTTT. It translates to CASSEEETGYSPLHF.

V gene TRBV5-4 combines with J gene TRBJ1-2, with TRBD1 identical over 7 bases. The CDR3 is 14 amino acids. The germline CDR1 and CDR2 sequences are SGHNT and YYREEE (reference sequence). Trimming at V came to 8 bases and at J to 4 bases, leaving 11 bases not matched to a gene. In DNA, the CDR3 is TGTGCCAGTAGCCCTGAGGGGGCTGGCTATGGCTACACCTTC. Protein product: CASSPEGAGYGYTF.